A single sample is the source of the 30 T cell receptor delta chains below, sequenced in a study of γδ T cells in repeated Plasmodium falciparum infection (dated by TCRdb to the early 2020s). The protocol used for the library was multiplex PCR. Sequencing took place on an Illumina MiSeq. TCRdb processed the public reads again with the CATT caller, after which rows with matching DNA were combined. Present in this sample are 50,000 to 55,000 delta-chain clones, approximately 2% of which were seen just once. The top ten clones comprise less than 30% of the sample. Vgamma9/Vdelta2+ and Vdelta2-negative gammadelta T cell populations were flow-sorted from peripheral blood mononuclear cells for bulk TCR repertoire analysis. Sequenced material: gamma-delta T cells from blood. These receptors originate from a pool of human donors (malaria-infected and uninfected, not separated).

For this clone: For this DNA, TCRdb reports the protein of a much larger clone, which diverges at residue 16, most likely from a read error; the protein presented here is translated directly from the DNA. This sequence joins TRDV1 and TRDJ1; 9 nucleotides align to TRDD3. The J gene is not listed in TCRdb, so it was assigned here from a DNA match to germline. Looked up from germline, CDR1 is TSWWSYY and CDR2 is QGS. The CDR3 covers 25 residues. V was pared by 0 bases and J by 3 bases, with 32 bases of the junction left unmatched. CDR3: CALGELSYFWRSPYTRGYAADKLIF. CDR3 in DNA: TGTGCTCTTGGGGAACTAAGCTACTTTTGGCGGTCTCCATATACTAGGGGATACGCGGCCGATAAACTCATCTTT.

This clone showed up many times. TCRdb lists the protein of a much larger clone for this DNA, which differs at residue 3, so this is likely a read error; the protein given here is translated from the DNA itself. The chain has TRDV1 and TRDJ1; 13 bases line up with TRDD3. TCRdb supplies no J gene; here it was assigned by aligning the nucleotide sequence to germline. Germline values: CDR1 TSWWSYY, CDR2 QGS. CDR3 length equals 22 residues. Here the CDR3 DNA reads TGTGCTCCTGGGGAACCCCCGGGATTCATACTGGGGGATACGGTTCGTACCGATAAACTCATCTTT. This codes for CAPGEPPGFILGDTVRTDKLIF.

A few counts support this clone. The protein TCRdb gives is from a much larger clone and does not agree with this DNA's translation at residue 14, likely a read error; the protein shown here comes from the DNA. The chain employs TRDV3 and TRDJ1, with D maybe TRDD3 (6 bases). In germline, CDR1 is TVYSNPD, CDR2 GDNSRS (reference sequence). This CDR3 has 16 amino acids. CDR3 loop: CAFKYWVFFSTDKRIF. CDR3 nucleotides: TGTGCCTTCAAATACTGGGTCTTTTTTTCGACCGATAAACGCATCTTT. Combining the CDR3 with reference TRDV3 and TRDJ1 gives the whole variable domain CDKVTQSSPDQTVASGSEVVLLCTYDTVYSNPDLFWYRIRPDYSFQFVFYGDNSRSEGADFTQGRFSVKHILTQKAFHLVISPVRTEDSATYYCAFKYWVFFSTDKRIFGKGTRVTVEP.

This clone was counted ten times or more. This DNA translates differently at residue 8 from the TCRdb protein, which is that of a much larger clone; a read error is likely, and the protein shown is the DNA's own translation. The chain recombines TRDV2 with TRDJ1; 9 bases fit TRDD3. As TCRdb names no J gene, one was assigned here on the basis of a DNA match to germline. The germline gives CDR1 GEAIGNYY, CDR2 EKD. Trimming cost V 0 bases and J 3 bases; bases outside gene matches: 13. The CDR3 covers 18 residues. In DNA form, the CDR3 reads TGTGCCTGTGACACCGGTTCCTCACTGGGGGAGCACCCCGATAAACTCATCTTT. It specifies CACDTGSSLGEHPDKLIF.

A remark on this clone: The protein recorded in TCRdb matches a much larger clone and deviates from this DNA's translation at residue 14, suggesting a read error; the protein here is obtained by translating the DNA. The CDR3 reads CALGEPRRIPYWGVIGIGGPRHKLIF. The CDR3 DNA sequence: TGTGCTCTTGGGGAACCTAGACGCATCCCGTACTGGGGGGTAATCGGGATCGGGGGGCCTCGTCATAAACTCATCTTT. The J gene is TRDJ1, the V gene TRDV1; 8 nucleotides match TRDD3. Since TCRdb gives no J gene, matching the DNA to germline was used here to assign it. The V segment lost 1 base and the J segment 6 bases; nucleotides outside the gene matches: 40. The germline gives CDR1 TSWWSYY, CDR2 QGS. The CDR3 is 26 amino acids.

This clone was seen many times. A read error is likely here: a far larger clone is one base away. The rearrangement uses TRDV2 and TRDJ1; D might be TRDD3 (5 bases). V lost 5 bases and J 1 base, leaving 16 bases between the germline ends. The CDR3 runs to 15 residues. CDR1 and CDR2 from the germline V gene are GEAIGNYY and EKD. CDR3 nucleotides: TGTGCCTGTGGGCGGCGGGGGGCCCTCACCGATAAACTCATCTTT. Protein sequence: CACGRRGALTDKLIF.

This clone was picked up a small number of times. This DNA's translation differs at residue 18 from TCRdb's protein, which comes from a much larger clone; a read error is likely, and the protein shown is translated from the DNA. The J gene is uncalled and the V gene is TRDV1; TRDD3 reflects the table's D call only, with no check against the DNA. The CDR3 totals 20 residues. Germline V CDR1 and CDR2: TSWWSYY, QGS. The chain's CDR3 is CALGDLGTYWGITNTDKPIF. The CDR3, as DNA: TGTGCTCTTGGGGACCTAGGCACGTACTGGGGGATTACCAACACCGATAAACCCATCTTT.

Comments on this clone: TCRdb's protein for this DNA is that of a much larger clone and differs from the translation at residue 7, likely a read error; the protein shown is the DNA translation. For the CDR3, the DNA is TGTGCCTTTAAGGCCTTCCCAGATTTTATTTACTGGGGGACGTCGTACACCGATAAACTCATCTTT. Amino acids: CAFKAFPDFIYWGTSYTDKLIF. The V call is TRDV3, the J call TRDJ1; 9 nucleotides line up with TRDD3. In the absence of a J gene in TCRdb, the DNA was matched to germline to assign it here. This CDR3 region has 22 residues. After removal of 1 base from V and 0 bases from J, the junction contained 27 bases not matched to a gene. Per the germline V gene, CDR1 is TVYSNPD and CDR2 is GDNSRS (reference sequence).

There are many counts of this clone. A read error likely explains why the TCRdb protein, taken from a much larger clone, differs from this DNA's translation at residue 12; the protein shown is translated from the DNA. The chain has TRDV2 and TRDJ1, with 11 bases that match TRDD3. The J gene, not given by TCRdb, was assigned here from a germline match of the nucleotide sequence. The V gene end was trimmed by 0 bases and the J gene end by 0 bases; junction bases not matched to a gene: 14. CDR1 GEAIGNYY and CDR2 EKD come from the germline V gene. The CDR3 sequence is 20 residues long. The CDR3: CACDTVGGGYGGPYTDKLIF. For the CDR3, the DNA is TGTGCCTGTGACACCGTTGGTGGGGGATACGGGGGACCGTACACCGATAAACTCATCTTT.

Remarks on this clone: TCRdb records a much larger clone's protein for this DNA, with a difference at residue 18 that likely arises from a read error; the protein given is the translation of the DNA. V usage is TRDV1 and J usage is TRDJ1; 12 nucleotides match TRDD3. As TCRdb names no J gene, one was assigned here on the basis of a DNA match to germline. CDR3 length: 26 amino acids. Unmatched junction bases numbered 34, after V lost 4 bases and J lost 1 base. CDR1 is TSWWSYY, CDR2 QGS, per germline. CDR3 sequence: CALGAGFQVYYEFYWGIHGGTDKLIF. The CDR3 DNA sequence: TGTGCTCTTGGGGCAGGGTTTCAGGTCTACTACGAATTTTACTGGGGGATACACGGGGGCACCGATAAACTCATCTTT.

Comment on this clone: A far larger clone lies a single base away; this is likely a read error. Other DNA sequences from this sample encode an identical CDR3 as well. The gene calls are TRDV1 and TRDJ1, with 9 bases aligning to TRDD3. The CDR3 extends over 23 amino acids. After removal of 0 bases from V and 2 bases from J, the junction contained 25 bases not matched to a gene. Germline loops: CDR1 TSWWSYY, CDR2 QGS. The CDR3 spells CALGELNPKVGIRLTIVTDKLIF. In DNA form, the CDR3 reads TGTGCTCTTGGGGAACTGAACCCAAAGGTGGGGATACGGTTAACAATTGTTACCGATAAACTCATCTTT.

A note on this clone: TCRdb has a much larger clone's protein, which differs at residue 7 from the translation of this DNA, likely because of a read error; what is shown is the protein translated from the DNA. The V gene is TRDV2, the J gene TRDJ1, with 9 bases aligning to TRDD3. TCRdb offers no J gene call, so here the DNA was matched to germline to obtain one. V gave up 0 bases and J gave up 0 bases; unmatched junction bases: 7. The CDR3 loop spans 17 amino acids. Germline V gene lookup returns CDR1 GEAIGNYY and CDR2 EKD. The CDR3 is CACDTPRGIQDTDKLIF. CDR3 DNA: TGTGCCTGTGACACCCCCCGGGGGATACAGGACACCGATAAACTCATCTTT.

This clone has a handful of counts. This sequence is one base from a far larger clone and is likely a read error. Other DNA sequences of this sample code for an identical CDR3. This chain links TRDV1 with TRDJ1, with 9 nucleotides matching TRDD3. As TCRdb names no J gene, one was assigned here on the basis of a DNA match to germline. CDR3 length equals 26 residues. The ends lost 2 bases at V and 0 bases at J; junction bases unmatched: 34. Per germline, CDR1 TSWWSYY and CDR2 QGS. As DNA, the CDR3 is TGTGCTCTTGGGGAAAGGTTGCCCTACTTCCCACGACGTAACTGGGGGAACTCAAGGTACACCGATAAACTCATCTTT. Encoded protein: CALGERLPYFPRRNWGNSRYTDKLIF.

This clone is labeled as medium-sized (0.01 to 0.1%). The same CDR3 arises from other DNA sequences in this sample as well. The chain carries TRDV1 and TRDJ1; weak D call: TRDD2 (5 bases). Germline lookup yields CDR1 TSWWSYY and CDR2 QGS. Trimming shortened V by 2 bases and J by 0 bases, and 16 bases separated the two germline ends. The CDR3 runs 17 residues. The chain's CDR3 is CALGEDPSLIYTDKLIF. The CDR3 DNA follows: TGTGCTCTTGGGGAAGACCCTTCTCTTATCTACACCGATAAACTCATCTTT.

This clone was seen at least ten times. This DNA's translation and the protein TCRdb lists, from a much larger clone, do not match at residue 10, likely due to a read error; the protein shown is translated from the DNA. V gene TRDV3 was called; the J gene was not; TRDD3 is taken as the D call from the table, unchecked against the DNA. The CDR3 sequence is 12 residues long. From germline, CDR1 is TVYSNPD and CDR2 GDNSRS (reference sequence). Here the CDR3 DNA reads TGTGCCCGAGGGGCGGATACGCGGAAACCCATCTTT. As protein: CARGADTRKPIF.

In this sample, this clone turned up a few times. A read error likely explains why the TCRdb protein, taken from a much larger clone, differs from this DNA's translation at residue 4; the protein shown is translated from the DNA. The chain joins TRDV1 to TRDJ3, with 10 bases lining up with TRDD3. TCRdb gives no J gene; it was assigned here by matching the DNA to germline. Germline V gene sequence: CDR1 TSWWSYY, CDR2 QGS. The CDR3 sequence is 27 residues long. For the CDR3, the DNA is TGTGCTCTTAGGGAAACTGGGCCCAAACTCACATCCCATCGGGGGATACGCGGTCCCTGGGACACCCGACAGATGTTTTTC. This encodes CALRETGPKLTSHRGIRGPWDTRQMFF.

A word on this clone: The TCRdb protein comes from a much larger clone and disagrees with this DNA's translation at residue 9, likely due to a read error; the protein given here is derived from the DNA. The chain has TRDV1 and TRDJ1, with TRDD3 matching over 8 bases. TCRdb leaves out the J gene; it was filled in here by matching the DNA to germline. The CDR3 has 24 residues. Germline V CDR1 and CDR2: TSWWSYY, QGS. V gave up 1 base and J gave up 0 bases; unmatched junction bases: 28. Here the CDR3 DNA reads TGTGCTCTTGGGGAACCCTGTCGTTCCCTAAAAATAAGTACTGGGGGTTTTTACACCGATAAACTCATCTTT. This translates into CALGEPCRSLKISTGGFYTDKLIF.

This clone was observed a few times. The protein held in TCRdb is that of a much larger clone and does not match this DNA's translation at residue 10, likely because of a read error; the protein shown is translated from the DNA. The rearrangement joins TRDV3 to TRDJ1; TRDD3 matches at 10 bases. CDR3 length: 15 residues. Germline loops: CDR1 TVYSNPD, CDR2 GDNSRS (reference sequence). As DNA, the CDR3 is TGTGCCTTTCGAGGTTACTGGGGGATTCACGATAAACTCATCTTC. Translated, it gives CAFRGYWGIHDKLIF.

About this clone itself: The likely explanation is a read error, given a far larger clone one base away. This CDR3 is also generated by other DNA sequences in the sample. This chain joins TRDV3 and TRDJ1; a possible D gene is TRDD3 (6 bases). This CDR3 region has 13 residues. From germline, CDR1 is TVYSNPD and CDR2 GDNSRS (reference sequence). CDR3 in amino acids: CAKRGRIGDGLIF. The CDR3 nucleotides read TGTGCCAAACGAGGGAGGATTGGGGATGGACTCATCTTC. Full variable domain (missing parts from reference TRDV3 and TRDJ1): CDKVTQSSPDQTVASGSEVVLLCTYDTVYSNPDLFWYRIRPDYSFQFVFYGDNSRSEGADFTQGRFSVKHILTQKAFHLVISPVRTEDSATYYCAKRGRIGDGLIFGKGTRVTVEP.

This clone has more than one count but fewer than ten. TCRdb's protein, taken from a much larger clone, differs from this DNA's translation at residue 9, likely owing to a read error; the protein displayed comes from the DNA. The chain combines TRDV1 with TRDJ1; 11 bases are shared with TRDD3. No J segment appears in TCRdb, so it was assigned here by matching the sequence to germline. The trim removed 2 bases at V and 0 bases at J, leaving 20 bases unmatched. This CDR3 comprises 22 residues. Germline CDR1 TSWWSYY, CDR2 QGS. CDR3 sequence (DNA): TGTGCTCTTGGGGAAAATTTTTGGCGGTGGTACTGGGGGATAACGTACACCGATAAACTCATCTTT. Translating it yields CALGENFWRWYWGITYTDKLIF.

This clone was seen only a few times. The mismatch at residue 8 between this DNA's translation and the TCRdb protein of a much larger clone likely reflects a read error; the protein shown is translated from the DNA. The V gene call reads TRDV2; no J gene was called. The CDR3 spans 14 residues. CDR1 and CDR2 from the germline V gene are GEAIGNYY and EKD. This CDR3 reads CACDQRLEIPGSIF. DNA for the CDR3: TGTGCCTGTGACCAAAGGCTGGAGATCCCAGGTTCCATCTTT.

In its sample, this clone was seen many times. The chain uses TRDV1 and TRDJ1; D possibly corresponds to TRDD3 (8 bases). Germline V gene lookup returns CDR1 TSWWSYY and CDR2 QGS. The CDR3 totals 24 residues. Trimming stripped 3 bases from V and 3 bases from J, with 41 bases between. The chain's CDR3 is CALGDLPYSYILGVRFAGPDKLIF. The CDR3 nucleotides read TGTGCTCTTGGGGATCTACCTTATTCCTACATACTGGGGGTAAGATTTGCAGGACCCGATAAACTCATCTTT.

This clone was counted only a few times. This chain connects TRDV1 to TRDJ1, with TRDD2 as a possible D gene (6 bases). TCRdb is silent on the J gene; assignment here came from matching the DNA to germline. V was cut by 0 bases and J by 1 base, with 27 bases left in between. This CDR3 contains 21 residues. Germline V lookup: CDR1 TSWWSYY, CDR2 QGS. The CDR3 sequence: CALGELPFQPGTRWSTDKLIF. CDR3 sequence (DNA): TGTGCTCTTGGGGAACTACCCTTCCAACCCGGTACTCGCTGGTCCACCGATAAACTCATCTTT.

About this clone: The likely explanation is a read error, given a far larger clone one base away. The identical CDR3 is also encoded by other nucleotide sequences in the sample. The chain joins TRAV36/DV7 to TRDJ1; 8 bases are shared with TRDD3. Matching the DNA to germline supplied the J gene, which TCRdb does not give. CDR3 length equals 20 residues. Germline V CDR1 and CDR2: VTNFRS, LTSSGIE (reference sequence). V was pared by 3 bases and J by 6 bases, with 28 bases of the junction left unmatched. CDR3 in amino acids: CAVARWDSYGATGGRNKLIF. The CDR3 bases are TGTGCTGTGGCTCGCTGGGACTCCTACGGGGCTACTGGGGGTCGAAATAAACTCATCTTT. The entire variable domain, with the rest obtained from reference TRAV36/DV7 and TRDJ1, is as follows: EDKVVQSPLSLVVHEGDTVTLNCSYEVTNFRSLLWYKQEKKAPTFLFMLTSSGIEKKSGRLSSILDKKELSSILNITATQTGDSAIYLCAVARWDSYGATGGRNKLIFGKGTRVTVEP.

This clone was observed a handful of times. With only one base between it and a far larger clone, this is likely a read error. Other DNA sequences in the same sample also yield this CDR3. For the V gene the call is TRDV1; the J gene has no call; the table's TRDD3 call for D was not verified on the DNA. The CDR3 sequence is 16 residues long. The germline V gene encodes CDR1 TSWWSYY and CDR2 QGS. CDR3 bases: TGTGCTCTTGGGGAACTACTGGGGGACTTCCGCGATAAGCTCATCTTT. This codes for CALGELLGDFRDKLIF.

As for this clone: The protein given by TCRdb reflects a much larger clone and differs at residue 7 from this DNA's translation, likely from a read error; the protein shown is the DNA's translation. The chain couples TRDV1 to TRDJ1; 9 nucleotides align to TRDD3. TCRdb leaves out the J gene; it was filled in here by matching the DNA to germline. CDR1 is TSWWSYY, CDR2 QGS, per germline. The CDR3 spans 24 residues. V dropped 2 bases and J dropped 0; count of bases not matched to a gene: 28. DNA for the CDR3: TGTGCTCTTGGGGAAGACATGTGTTCTCGGGGATACGCTTTCGGTAAAAAGTACACCGATAAACTCATCTTT. Amino acids: CALGEDMCSRGYAFGKKYTDKLIF.

Many counts were recorded for this clone. TCRdb attributes to this sequence the protein of a much larger clone, which differs from the DNA translation at residue 14; a read error is likely, and the protein displayed is translated from the DNA. The gene calls are TRDV2 and TRDJ3; 9 bases are a match to TRDD3. CDR1 GEAIGNYY and CDR2 EKD come from the germline V gene. The CDR3 totals 19 residues. The CDR3 region is CACDSVGDRSSWDARQMFF. The CDR3 DNA sequence: TGTGCCTGTGACTCCGTGGGGGATAGGAGCTCCTGGGACGCCCGACAGATGTTTTTC.

Points on this clone: TCRdb's listed protein matches a much larger clone and diverges from this DNA's translation at residue 11, likely through a read error; the protein shown comes from the DNA. The V call is TRAV38-2/DV8, the J call TRDJ1, with D possibly matching TRDD3 (6 bases). The CDR3 length is 20 residues. The germline V and J ends were trimmed by 3 bases and 7 bases, with 34 bases remaining between them. Germline CDR1 TSESDYY, CDR2 QEAYKQQN. CDR3: CAYRNKPAYWEIRGAGKLIF. The CDR3 bases are TGTGCTTATAGGAACAAACCTGCGTACTGGGAGATACGGGGCGCCGGTAAACTCATCTTT.

The sample holds a few counts of this clone. The protein TCRdb gives is from a much larger clone and does not agree with this DNA's translation at residue 8, likely a read error; the protein shown here comes from the DNA. This chain uses TRDV1 with TRDJ1; 8 nucleotides line up with TRDD3. The CDR3 contains 21 residues. Germline assignment: CDR1 TSWWSYY and CDR2 QGS. With 1 base clipped from V and 0 bases from J, the junction kept 19 bases outside the gene matches. The DNA of the CDR3 is TGTGCTCTTGGGGAACCTGCCCTCCCAAATTGGGGGATCGCGTACACCGATAAACTCATCTTT. Residues: CALGEPALPNWGIAYTDKLIF.

This clone was seen ten or more times. TCRdb shows a much larger clone's protein in place of this DNA's translation, and the two differ at residue 21, likely through a read error; the protein shown is translated from the DNA. V gene TRDV1 was called; the J gene was not; the table's D call, TRDD3, has no DNA check behind it. CDR3 length equals 22 residues. Germline V gene data show CDR1 as TSWWSYY and CDR2 as QGS. DNA for the CDR3: TGTGCTCTTGGGGTTCCCTTCCTCCGTCGGGGCTGGGGGACCCGATACACCGATAAACTCACCTTT. Protein sequence: CALGVPFLRRGWGTRYTDKLTF.